What follows are 20 T cell receptor beta chains derived from one specimen sequenced in a study of beta chain features in type 1 diabetes. Their cognate antigens are unknown. Reverse transcribing all isolated RNA meant expressed TCRB transcripts were sequenced. The protocol was immunoSEQ multiplex PCR, while the TCRdb copy is restricted to in-frame clones and leaves out a portion. The data show hundreds of thousands of clones, approximately 9.9% seen once. Whole-study findings and limits: TCRB CDR3s were moderately but significantly shorter in Type 1 diabetes patients in all four CD4+ subsets.

Sequenced input: central memory CD4+ T cells from blood. These receptor sequences come from a man aged 25 to 40 with type 1 diabetes.

The V and J genes are TRBV5-4 and TRBJ2-4; D call uncertain. Germline V CDR1 and CDR2: SGHNT, YYREEE (reference sequence). The CDR3 runs to 15 residues. The ends were cut back, 0 bases at V and 6 bases at J, with 13 bases in the middle. DNA for the CDR3: TGTGCCAGCAGCTTGGAATCGCCAGGACGAAACATTCAGTACTTC. This gives the protein CASSLESPGRNIQYF.

Only a few counts were recorded for this clone. The chain links TRBV19 to TRBJ1-1, with D hard to call. The germline V gene has CDR1 LNHDA and CDR2 SQIVND (reference sequence). The CDR3 consists of 15 residues. Deletions cut 0 bases from V and 5 bases from J, with 13 bases between. CDR3 sequence reads: CASSIEGSRGTEAFF. Here the CDR3 DNA reads TGTGCCAGTAGTATAGAGGGTTCTAGAGGAACTGAAGCTTTCTTT.

The chain joins TRBV6-5 to TRBJ1-2, with unresolved D. This CDR3 is 12 amino acids long. V was trimmed by 6 bases and J by 5 bases, leaving 10 bases between them. Germline loops: CDR1 MNHEY, CDR2 SVGAGI. CDR3 sequence: CASREQYYGYTF. The CDR3, as DNA: TGTGCCAGCAGGGAGCAATATTATGGCTACACCTTC.

This clone occurred a few times. The final CDR3 position lacks the conserved phenylalanine or tryptophan, pointing to a likely read error. The gene calls are TRBV23-1 and TRBJ2-7; the D gene is possibly TRBD1 (6 bases). TRBV23-1 is designated an ORF whose function remains uncertain. The CDR3 loop spans 16 amino acids. The germline V and J ends were trimmed by 2 bases and 2 bases, with 16 bases remaining between them. The CDR3 DNA is TGCGCCAGCAGTCAAAACTTGTTACAGGGAACCTACGAGCAGTACCTC. This translates into CASSQNLLQGTYEQYL.

The chain employs TRBV9 and TRBJ2-1; no definite D call. The CDR3 has 15 amino acids. CDR1 and CDR2 (germline): SGDLS, YYNGEE. The V gene lost 0 bases and the J gene lost 5 bases, with 12 bases spanning the gap. The CDR3 loop is CASSVEGSSHNEQFF. The CDR3 coding sequence is TGTGCCAGCAGCGTAGAGGGTAGCAGCCACAATGAGCAGTTCTTC.

This clone showed up just a few times. The chain recombines TRBV7-2 with TRBJ1-6; no definite D call. Trimming stripped 4 bases from V and 12 bases from J, with 10 bases between. The germline V gene has CDR1 SGHTA and CDR2 FQGNSA. The CDR3 has 12 residues. CDR3 sequence reads: CASSSTVKPLHF. CDR3 nucleotide sequence: TGTGCCAGCAGCTCTACGGTCAAACCCCTCCACTTT.

This clone has a handful of counts. The chain combines TRBV28 with TRBJ2-7; TRBD1 matches 7 bases. This CDR3 comprises 15 residues. Germline V gives CDR1 MDHEN, CDR2 SYDVKM. J lost 2 bases, V lost 7 bases, and 11 bases had no gene match. The CDR3 is CASMYHRGGTYEQYF. The CDR3, as DNA: TGTGCCAGCATGTACCACAGGGGTGGCACCTACGAGCAGTACTTC.

The chain combines TRBV6-6 with TRBJ2-7; 9 nucleotides agree with TRBD1. The CDR3 length is 15 residues. Germline V CDR1 and CDR2: MNHNY, SVGAGI (reference sequence). V lost 6 bases, J lost 4 bases, and 10 bases stayed unmatched. The CDR3 spells CASRDTGTGRYEQYF. The CDR3 coding sequence is TGTGCCAGCAGGGACACCGGGACAGGGCGGTACGAGCAGTACTTC.

This chain connects TRBV23-1 to TRBJ2-7; weak D call: TRBD1 (5 bases). TRBV23-1 has ORF status, its function being uncertain. This CDR3 has 14 residues. This CDR3 is CAATVGQIPYEQYF. As DNA, the CDR3 is TGCGCTGCCACAGTGGGGCAGATTCCCTACGAGCAGTACTTC.

This clone has only a few counts. The rearrangement uses TRBV5-6 and TRBJ1-2, with D unclear. There are 14 residues in the CDR3. In germline, CDR1 is SGHDT, CDR2 YYEEEE. V lost 4 bases to trimming and J lost 3 bases, with 13 bases between them. The CDR3 sequence is CASSPSGIHYGYTF. The CDR3 nucleotides read TGTGCCAGCAGCCCATCGGGGATTCACTATGGCTACACCTTC. The full variable domain, with the rest looked up from reference TRBV5-6 and TRBJ1-2, is DAGVTQSPTHLIKTRGQQVTLRCSPKSGHDTVSWYQQALGQGPQFIFQYYEEEERQRGNFPDRFSGHQFPNYSSELNVNALLLGDSALYLCASSPSGIHYGYTFGSGTRLTVV.

The chain carries TRBV9 and TRBJ2-2; 9 bases are shared with TRBD2. Germline V gives CDR1 SGDLS, CDR2 YYNGEE. The CDR3 has 16 residues. J was trimmed by 2 bases and V by 3 bases; bases with no gene match: 5. Here the CDR3 reads CASSAYGTSNTGELFF. The CDR3 DNA reads TGTGCCAGCAGCGCCTACGGGACTAGCAACACCGGGGAGCTGTTTTTT.

The chain joins TRBV5-1 to TRBJ2-7; a possible D gene is TRBD1 (6 bases). The V end was cut by 6 bases, the J end by 6 bases, with 16 bases between. The CDR3 has 13 residues. The V gene's germline CDR1 is SGHRS and CDR2 YFSETQ. The CDR3 loop is CASTTGYSGEQYF. In DNA form, the CDR3 reads TGCGCCAGCACTACAGGGTACTCCGGCGAGCAGTACTTC.

The CDR3 coding sequence is TGTGCCAGCAGTGCGAGGACAGGGGGAAACAATGAGCAGTTCTTC. Encoded protein: CASSARTGGNNEQFF. The rearrangement joins TRBV6-4 to TRBJ2-1; TRBD1 aligns across 10 bases. The junction had 5 bases not matched to a gene; V was cut back by 4 bases and J by 5 bases. The CDR3 has 15 residues. Germline V gene sequence: CDR1 MRHNA, CDR2 SNTAGT.

The chain uses TRBV18 and TRBJ2-5, with D perhaps matching TRBD1 (6 bases). The CDR3 has 15 residues. Between the trimmed V and J ends, which lost 1 base and 5 bases, there was a span of 14 bases. Germline CDR1 KGHSH, CDR2 LQKENI. The CDR3 sequence: CASSPQSGARETQYF. In DNA, the CDR3 is TGTGCCAGCTCACCACAATCAGGGGCAAGGGAGACCCAGTACTTC.

This rearrangement joins TRBV18 to TRBJ2-7, with 10 bases lining up with TRBD1. V dropped 4 bases and J dropped 5; count of bases not matched to a gene: 8. The germline V gene has CDR1 KGHSH and CDR2 LQKENI. This CDR3 spans 15 amino acids. The CDR3 DNA reads as TGTGCCAGCTCACGACAGGGGGCGCAGGGTGACGAGCAGTACTTC. This encodes CASSRQGAQGDEQYF.

The chain combines TRBV29-1 with TRBJ1-1; no clear D. The CDR3 is made up of 9 amino acids. The V end was cut by 3 bases, the J end by 11 bases, with 7 bases between. Germline V gene sequence: CDR1 SQVTM, CDR2 ANQGSEA. Here the CDR3 reads CSVDDGAFF. CDR3 DNA: TGCAGCGTTGATGACGGGGCTTTCTTT. Variable domain in full (rest from reference TRBV29-1 and TRBJ1-1): SAVISQKPSRDICQRGTSLTIQCQVDSQVTMMFWYRQQPGQSLTLIATANQGSEATYESGFVIDKFPISRPNLTFSTLTVSNMSPEDSSIYLCSVDDGAFFGQGTRLTVV.

The table lists this clone with a few counts. This sequence joins TRBV6-6 and TRBJ1-1, with D tentatively TRBD1 (5 bases). Trimming stripped 7 bases from V and 5 bases from J, with 17 bases between. In germline, CDR1 is MNHNY, CDR2 SVGAGI (reference sequence). The CDR3 runs to 14 residues. CDR3 sequence (DNA): TGTGCCAGCACCTCCCGGGGCCCGACGACTGAAGCTTTCTTT. Amino acids: CASTSRGPTTEAFF.

The table lists this clone with a few counts. The V and J genes are TRBV6-1 and TRBJ1-6; D may be TRBD1 (6 bases). Trimming shortened V by 2 bases and J by 8 bases, and 7 bases separated the two germline ends. The V gene's germline CDR1 is MNHNS and CDR2 SASEGT. The length of the CDR3 is 13 residues. The CDR3 sequence: CASSENRDSPLHF. CDR3 DNA sequence: TGTGCCAGCAGTGAAAACAGGGATTCACCCCTCCACTTT.

The rearrangement joins TRBV29-1 to TRBJ2-7; 9 positions match TRBD1. Trimming removed 1 base from V and 3 bases from J; junction bases left unmatched: 13. The CDR3 length is 17 residues. The germline V gene has CDR1 SQVTM and CDR2 ANQGSEA. This chain's CDR3 is CSVEVPIARQGVYEQYF. The DNA of the CDR3 is TGCAGCGTTGAAGTTCCGATTGCAAGACAGGGGGTCTACGAGCAGTACTTC.

Ten or more counts support this clone. This sequence joins TRBV11-2 and TRBJ1-6, with a tentative D call TRBD1 (5 bases). CDR3 length: 15 residues. V lost 3 bases and J 14 bases, leaving 20 bases between the germline ends. Per germline, CDR1 SGHAT and CDR2 FQNNGV. The DNA for the CDR3 is TGTGCCAGCAGCTTCAACATGGGGGGGATGGAGGCCCTCCACTTT. Translation: CASSFNMGGMEALHF.